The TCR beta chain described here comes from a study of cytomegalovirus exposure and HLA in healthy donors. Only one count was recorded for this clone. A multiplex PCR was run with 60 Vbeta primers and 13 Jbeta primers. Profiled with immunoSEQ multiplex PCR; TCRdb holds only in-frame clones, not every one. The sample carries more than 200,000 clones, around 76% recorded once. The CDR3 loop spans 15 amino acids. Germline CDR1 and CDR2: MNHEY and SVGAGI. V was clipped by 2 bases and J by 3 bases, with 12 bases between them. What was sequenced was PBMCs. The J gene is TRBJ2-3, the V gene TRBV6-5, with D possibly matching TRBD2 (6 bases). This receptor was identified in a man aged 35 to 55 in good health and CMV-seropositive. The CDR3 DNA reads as TGTGCCAGCAGTTACCGTGGCGGGAATACAGATACGCAGTATTTT. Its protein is CASSYRGGNTDTQYF.